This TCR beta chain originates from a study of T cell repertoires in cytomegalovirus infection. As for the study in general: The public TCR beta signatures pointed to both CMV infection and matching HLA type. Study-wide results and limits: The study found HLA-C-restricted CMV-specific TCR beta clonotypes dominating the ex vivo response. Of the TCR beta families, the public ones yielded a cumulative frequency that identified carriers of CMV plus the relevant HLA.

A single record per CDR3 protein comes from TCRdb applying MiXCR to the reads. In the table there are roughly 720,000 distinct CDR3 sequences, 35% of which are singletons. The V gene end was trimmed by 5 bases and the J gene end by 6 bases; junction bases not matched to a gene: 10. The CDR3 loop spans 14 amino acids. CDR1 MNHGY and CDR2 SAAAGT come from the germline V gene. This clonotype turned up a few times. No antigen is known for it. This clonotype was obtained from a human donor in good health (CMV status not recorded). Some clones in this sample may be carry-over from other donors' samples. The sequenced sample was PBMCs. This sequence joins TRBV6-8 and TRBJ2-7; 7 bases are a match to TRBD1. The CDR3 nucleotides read TGTGCCAGCAGTGTGAAGGACAGGCTGGGCGAGCAGTACTTC. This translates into CASSVKDRLGEQYF.